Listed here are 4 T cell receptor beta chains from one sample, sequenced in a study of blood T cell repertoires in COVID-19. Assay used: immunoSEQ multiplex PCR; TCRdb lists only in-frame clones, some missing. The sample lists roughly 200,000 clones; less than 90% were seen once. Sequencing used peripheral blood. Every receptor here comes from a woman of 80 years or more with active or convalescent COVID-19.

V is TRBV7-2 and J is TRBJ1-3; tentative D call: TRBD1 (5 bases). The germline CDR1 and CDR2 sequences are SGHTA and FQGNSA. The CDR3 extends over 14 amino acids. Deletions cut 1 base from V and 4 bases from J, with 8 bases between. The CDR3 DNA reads TGTGCCAGCAGCTTAGGGCAGGGAGGAAACACCATATATTTT. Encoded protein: CASSLGQGGNTIYF.

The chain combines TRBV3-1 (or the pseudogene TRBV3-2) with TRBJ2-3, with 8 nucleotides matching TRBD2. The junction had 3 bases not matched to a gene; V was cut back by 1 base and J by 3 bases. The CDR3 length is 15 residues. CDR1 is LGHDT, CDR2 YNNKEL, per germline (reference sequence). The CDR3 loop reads CASSQVGLGTDTQYF. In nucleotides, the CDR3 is TGTGCCAGCAGCCAAGTGGGACTAGGGACAGATACGCAGTATTTT.

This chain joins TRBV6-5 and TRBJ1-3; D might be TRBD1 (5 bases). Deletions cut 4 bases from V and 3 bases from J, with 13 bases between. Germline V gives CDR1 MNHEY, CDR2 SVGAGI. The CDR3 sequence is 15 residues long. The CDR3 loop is CASSWTSGLGNTIYF. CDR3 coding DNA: TGTGCCAGCAGTTGGACCTCAGGGCTTGGAAACACCATATATTTT.

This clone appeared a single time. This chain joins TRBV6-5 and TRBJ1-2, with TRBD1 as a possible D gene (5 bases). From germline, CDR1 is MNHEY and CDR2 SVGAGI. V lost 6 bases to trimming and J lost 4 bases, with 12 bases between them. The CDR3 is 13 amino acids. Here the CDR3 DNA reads TGTGCCAGCAGGCCAGGGTTAACCTATGGCTACACCTTC. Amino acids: CASRPGLTYGYTF.